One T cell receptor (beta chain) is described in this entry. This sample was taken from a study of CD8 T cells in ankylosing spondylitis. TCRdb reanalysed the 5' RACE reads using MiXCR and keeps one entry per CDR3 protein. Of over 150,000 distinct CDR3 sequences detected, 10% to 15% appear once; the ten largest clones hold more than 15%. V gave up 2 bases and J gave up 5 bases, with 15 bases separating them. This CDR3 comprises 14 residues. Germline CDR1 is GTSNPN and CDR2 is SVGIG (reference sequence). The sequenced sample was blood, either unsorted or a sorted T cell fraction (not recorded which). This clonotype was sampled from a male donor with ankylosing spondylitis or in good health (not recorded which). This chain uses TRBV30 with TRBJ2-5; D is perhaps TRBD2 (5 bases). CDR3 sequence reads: CAWSLGSGSETQYF. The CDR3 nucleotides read TGTGCCTGGAGTCTGGGTTCGGGGTCGGAGACCCAGTACTTC.